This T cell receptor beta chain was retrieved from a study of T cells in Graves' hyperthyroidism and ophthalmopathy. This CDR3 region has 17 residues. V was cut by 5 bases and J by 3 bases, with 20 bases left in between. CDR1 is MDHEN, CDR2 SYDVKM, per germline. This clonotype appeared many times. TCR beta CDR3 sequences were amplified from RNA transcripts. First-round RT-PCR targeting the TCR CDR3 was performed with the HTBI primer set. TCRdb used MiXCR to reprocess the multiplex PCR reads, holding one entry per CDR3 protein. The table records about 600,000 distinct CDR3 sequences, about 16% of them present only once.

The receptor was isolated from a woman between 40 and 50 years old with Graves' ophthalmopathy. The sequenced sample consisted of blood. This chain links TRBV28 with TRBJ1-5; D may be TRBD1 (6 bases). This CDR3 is CASSPQEWTVPNQPQHF. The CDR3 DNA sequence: TGTGCCAGCAGTCCCCAAGAGTGGACAGTGCCCAATCAGCCCCAGCATTTT.